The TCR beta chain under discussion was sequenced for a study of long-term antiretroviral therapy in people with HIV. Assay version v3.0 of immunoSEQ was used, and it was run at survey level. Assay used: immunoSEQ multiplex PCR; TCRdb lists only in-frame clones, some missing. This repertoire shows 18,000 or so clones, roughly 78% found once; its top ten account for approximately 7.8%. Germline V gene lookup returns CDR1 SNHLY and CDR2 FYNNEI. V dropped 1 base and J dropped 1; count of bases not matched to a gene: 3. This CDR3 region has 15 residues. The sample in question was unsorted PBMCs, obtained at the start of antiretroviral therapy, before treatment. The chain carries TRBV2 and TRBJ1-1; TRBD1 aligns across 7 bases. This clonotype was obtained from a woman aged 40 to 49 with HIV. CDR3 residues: CASSEEGGENTEAFF. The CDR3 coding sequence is TGTGCCAGCAGTGAAGAAGGGGGCGAGAACACTGAAGCTTTCTTT.